One sample yielded the 10 T cell receptor beta chains listed below, sequenced in a study of CD8+CD57+ T cells in acquired aplastic anemia. Genomic DNA acted as the template from which TCR beta VDJ combination and CDR3 sequence profiling were carried out. TCRdb analysed the reads with MiXCR anew, one entry per CDR3 protein. The profile covers about 130,000 distinct CDR3 sequences, with around 48% appearing a single time and under 3% taken by the ten largest. Specimen: sorted CD4+, CD8+, or CD8+CD57+ T cells (not recorded which) from PBMCs. These receptors all stem from a human donor in good health, serving as a control.

The CDR3 loop is CSADGLAGGNEQYF. The CDR3 coding sequence is TGCAGTGCGGACGGACTAGCGGGAGGTAACGAGCAGTACTTC. The V call is TRBV20-1, the J call TRBJ2-7, with 14 bases lining up with TRBD2. Per germline, CDR1 DFQATT and CDR2 SNEGSKA (reference sequence). This CDR3 spans 14 amino acids. V trimming: 6 bases; J trimming: 5 bases; junction bases outside the gene matches: 6.

The rearrangement joins TRBV7-9 to TRBJ1-1, with D perhaps TRBD1 (6 bases). Trimming took off 6 bases at V and 5 bases at J, with 13 bases between the two ends. This CDR3 has 13 residues. Germline CDR1 is SEHNR and CDR2 is FQNEAQ (reference sequence). The CDR3 DNA is TGTGCCAGCAGACCTATAGGGGGGACTGAAGCTTTCTTT. Encoded protein: CASRPIGGTEAFF.

This clonotype was counted ten times or more. The chain uses TRBV7-9 and TRBJ1-2, with 10 nucleotides matching TRBD1. The CDR3 is made up of 17 amino acids. Germline loops: CDR1 SEHNR, CDR2 FQNEAQ (reference sequence). V was pared by 5 bases and J by 4 bases, with 13 bases of the junction left unmatched. CDR3 amino acids: CASSPIGSTGGVYGYTF. The CDR3 DNA sequence: TGTGCCAGCAGCCCAATTGGATCGACAGGGGGCGTCTATGGCTACACCTTC.

This clonotype was counted many times. The rearrangement joins TRBV7-2 to TRBJ2-7; TRBD1 is a possible D gene (6 bases). This CDR3 spans 14 amino acids. CDR1 and CDR2 (germline): SGHTA, FQGNSA. V shed 3 bases and J shed 4 bases, with 13 bases lying between them. Written as DNA, the CDR3 is TGTGCCAGCAGCTTCTATCTAGGGGGATACGAGCAGTACTTC. Translation gives CASSFYLGGYEQYF. The variable domain in full, with the rest retrieved from reference TRBV7-2 and TRBJ2-7, is GAGVSQSPSNKVTEKGKDVELRCDPISGHTALYWYRQSLGQGLEFLIYFQGNSAPDKSGLPSDRFSAERTGGSVSTLTIQRTQQEDSAVYLCASSFYLGGYEQYFGPGTRLTVT.

The genes are TRBV25-1 and TRBJ1-2; no reliable D call. Germline assignment: CDR1 MGHDK and CDR2 SYGVNS. The CDR3 totals 12 residues. Trimming took 5 bases from V and 7 from J, leaving 11 bases between them. CDR3 residues: CASSRGLGGYTF. The DNA of the CDR3 is TGTGCCAGCAGTAGAGGGTTGGGTGGCTACACCTTC.

The genes are TRBV12-3 or TRBV12-4 and TRBJ1-1; D unresolved. V was clipped by 5 bases and J by 2 bases, with 9 bases between them. This CDR3 comprises 13 residues. The DNA of the CDR3 is TGTGCCAGCAGTGCAGGCGTAAACACTGAAGCTTTCTTT. Its translation is CASSAGVNTEAFF.

Of note for this clonotype: A junction end diverges from the germline sequence, so it may reflect a read error. The chain carries TRBV5-4 and TRBJ2-7; 8 bases line up with TRBD2. CDR3 length: 19 amino acids. CDR1 and CDR2 from the germline V gene are SGHNT and YYREEE (reference sequence). CDR3 loop: CASSLGGSQVAGFSYEQYF. The DNA of the CDR3 is TGCGCCAGCAGCTTGGGAGGGTCACAGGTAGCGGGGTTCTCCTACGAGCAGTACTTC.

Concerning this clonotype itself: An end of the junction does not agree with germline; a read error may underlie this. V is TRBV29-1 and J is TRBJ1-1; weak D call: TRBD1 (5 bases). CDR3 size: 11 residues. Germline V lookup: CDR1 SQVTM, CDR2 ANQGSEA. The CDR3 here is CGVRGWTEALF. The CDR3 nucleotides read TGCGGCGTTAGGGGTTGGACTGAAGCTCTCTTT. Looking up the rest from reference TRBV29-1 and TRBJ1-1 gives the full variable domain: SAVISQKPSRDICQRGTSLTIQCQVDSQVTMMFWYRQQPGQSLTLIATANQGSEATYESGFVIDKFPISRPNLTFSTLTVSNMSPEDSSIYLCGVRGWTEALFGQGTRLTVV.

This clonotype was detected many times. V is TRBV3-1 and J is TRBJ1-2; no clear D gene. CDR1 is LGHDT and CDR2 is YNNKEL in the germline V gene (reference sequence). V shed 0 bases and J shed 5 bases, with 10 bases lying between them. This CDR3 is 14 amino acids long. CDR3 DNA: TGTGCCAGCAGCCAAGAGGCGAGATCGTATGGCTACACCTTC. Protein sequence: CASSQEARSYGYTF.

In this sample, this clonotype turned up many times. The V gene is TRBV20-1, the J gene TRBJ2-1; no firm D call. There are 13 residues in the CDR3. From germline, CDR1 is DFQATT and CDR2 SNEGSKA (reference sequence). Trimming shortened V by 4 bases and J by 1 base, and 8 bases separated the two germline ends. The CDR3 is CSAKDVSYNEQFF. The CDR3 region has the DNA TGCAGTGCTAAGGACGTATCCTACAATGAGCAGTTCTTC.